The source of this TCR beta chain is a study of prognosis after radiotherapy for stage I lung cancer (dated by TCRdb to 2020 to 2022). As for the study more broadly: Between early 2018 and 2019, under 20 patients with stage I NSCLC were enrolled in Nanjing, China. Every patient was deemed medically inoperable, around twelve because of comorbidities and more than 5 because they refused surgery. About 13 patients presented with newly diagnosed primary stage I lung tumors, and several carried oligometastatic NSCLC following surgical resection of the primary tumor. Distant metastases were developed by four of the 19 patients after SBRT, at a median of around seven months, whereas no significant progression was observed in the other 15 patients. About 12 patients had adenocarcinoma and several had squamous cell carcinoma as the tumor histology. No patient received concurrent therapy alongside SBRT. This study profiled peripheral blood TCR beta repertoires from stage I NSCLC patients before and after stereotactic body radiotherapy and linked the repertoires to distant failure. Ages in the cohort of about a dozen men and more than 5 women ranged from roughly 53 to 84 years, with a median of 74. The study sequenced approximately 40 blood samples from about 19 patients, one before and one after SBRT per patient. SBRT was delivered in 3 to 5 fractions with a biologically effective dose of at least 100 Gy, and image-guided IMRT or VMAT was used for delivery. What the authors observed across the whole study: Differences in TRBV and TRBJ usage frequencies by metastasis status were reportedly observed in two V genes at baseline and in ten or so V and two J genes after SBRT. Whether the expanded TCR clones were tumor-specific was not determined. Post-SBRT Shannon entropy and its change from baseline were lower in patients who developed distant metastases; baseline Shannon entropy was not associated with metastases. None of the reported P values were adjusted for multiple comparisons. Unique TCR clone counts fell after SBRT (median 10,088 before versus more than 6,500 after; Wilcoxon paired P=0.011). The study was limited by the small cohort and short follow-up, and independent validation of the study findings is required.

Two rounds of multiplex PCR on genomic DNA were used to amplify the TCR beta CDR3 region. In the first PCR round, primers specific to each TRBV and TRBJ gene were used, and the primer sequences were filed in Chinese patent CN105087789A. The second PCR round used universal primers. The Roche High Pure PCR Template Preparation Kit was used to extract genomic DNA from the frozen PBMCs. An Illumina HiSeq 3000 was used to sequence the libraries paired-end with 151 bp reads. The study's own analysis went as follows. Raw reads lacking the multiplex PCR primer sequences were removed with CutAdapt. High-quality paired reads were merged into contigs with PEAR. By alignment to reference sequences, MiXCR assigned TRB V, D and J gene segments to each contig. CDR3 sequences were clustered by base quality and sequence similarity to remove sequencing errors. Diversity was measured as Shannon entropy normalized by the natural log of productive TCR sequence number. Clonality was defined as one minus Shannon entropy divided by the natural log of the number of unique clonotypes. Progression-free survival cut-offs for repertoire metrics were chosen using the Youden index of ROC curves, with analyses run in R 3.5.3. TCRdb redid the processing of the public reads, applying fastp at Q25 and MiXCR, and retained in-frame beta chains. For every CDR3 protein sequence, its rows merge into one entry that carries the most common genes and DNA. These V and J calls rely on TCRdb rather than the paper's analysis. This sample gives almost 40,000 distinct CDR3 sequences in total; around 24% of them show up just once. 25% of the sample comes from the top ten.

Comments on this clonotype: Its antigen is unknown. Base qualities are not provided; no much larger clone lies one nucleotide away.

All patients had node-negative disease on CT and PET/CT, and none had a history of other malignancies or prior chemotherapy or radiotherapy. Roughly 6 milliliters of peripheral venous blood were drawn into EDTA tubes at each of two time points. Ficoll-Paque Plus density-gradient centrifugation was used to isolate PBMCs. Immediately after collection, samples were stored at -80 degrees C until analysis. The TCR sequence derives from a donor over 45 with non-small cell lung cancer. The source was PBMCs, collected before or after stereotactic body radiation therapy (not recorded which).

The sequenced DNA: TGTGCCAGCGGGCGGGCGAACACCGGGGAGCTGTTTTTT. Translation gives CASGRANTGELFF. The sequence links TRBV6-2 or TRBV6-3 to TRBJ2-2; possibly the D gene is TRBD2, per 5 matching bases. Reading the germline V gene gives CDR1 MNHEY and CDR2 SVGEGT. Trimming costs V 8 bases and J 0 bases, and their ends lie 7 bases apart. Its CDR3 holds 13 amino acids, cysteine through phenylalanine. Of the read, only the CDR3 DNA is kept; its 39 bases are in frame from base 1.